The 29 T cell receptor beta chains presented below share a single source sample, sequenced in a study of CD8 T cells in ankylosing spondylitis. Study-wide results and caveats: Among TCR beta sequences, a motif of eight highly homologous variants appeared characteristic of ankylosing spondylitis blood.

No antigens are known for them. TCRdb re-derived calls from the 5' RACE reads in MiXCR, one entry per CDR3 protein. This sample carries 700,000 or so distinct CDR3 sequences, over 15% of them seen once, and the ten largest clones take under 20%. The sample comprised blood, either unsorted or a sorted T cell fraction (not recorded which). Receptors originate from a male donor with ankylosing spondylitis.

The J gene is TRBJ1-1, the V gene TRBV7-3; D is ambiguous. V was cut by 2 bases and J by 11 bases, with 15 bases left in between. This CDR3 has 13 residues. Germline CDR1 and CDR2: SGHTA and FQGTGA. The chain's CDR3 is CASSLGETPWAFF. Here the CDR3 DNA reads TGTGCCAGCAGCTTAGGTGAGACGCCTTGGGCTTTCTTT.

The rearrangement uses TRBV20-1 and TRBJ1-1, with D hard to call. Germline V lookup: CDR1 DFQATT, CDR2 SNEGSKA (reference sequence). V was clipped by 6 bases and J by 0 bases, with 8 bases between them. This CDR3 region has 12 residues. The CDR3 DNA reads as TGCAGTGCAAGGAATATGAACACTGAAGCTTTCTTT. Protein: CSARNMNTEAFF.

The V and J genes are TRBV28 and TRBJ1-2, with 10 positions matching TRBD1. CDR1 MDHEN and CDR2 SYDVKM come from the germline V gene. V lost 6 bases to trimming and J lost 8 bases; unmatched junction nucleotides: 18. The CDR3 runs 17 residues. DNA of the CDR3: TGTGCCAGCAGCCACGGGACAGGGGTTTTGACCACCAGGGGCTACACCTTC. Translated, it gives CASSHGTGVLTTRGYTF.

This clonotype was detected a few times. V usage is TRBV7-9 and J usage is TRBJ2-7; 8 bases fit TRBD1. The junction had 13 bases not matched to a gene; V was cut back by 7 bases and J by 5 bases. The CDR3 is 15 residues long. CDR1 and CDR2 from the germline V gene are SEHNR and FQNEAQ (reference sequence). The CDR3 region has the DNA TGTGCCAGCACTCCCTTCGGACAGGGTACCGACGAGCAGTACTTC. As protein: CASTPFGQGTDEQYF. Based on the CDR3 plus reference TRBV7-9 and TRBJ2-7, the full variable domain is DTGVSQNPRHKITKRGQNVTFRCDPISEHNRLYWYRQTLGQGPEFLTYFQNEAQLEKSRLLSDRFSAERPKGSFSTLEIQRTEQGDSAMYLCASTPFGQGTDEQYFGPGTRLTVT.

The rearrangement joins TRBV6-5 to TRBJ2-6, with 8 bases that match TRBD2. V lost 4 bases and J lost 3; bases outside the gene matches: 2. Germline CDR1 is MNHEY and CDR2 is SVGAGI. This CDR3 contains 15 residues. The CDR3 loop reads CASSSAGVGANVLTF. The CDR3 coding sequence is TGTGCCAGCAGTTCAGCGGGAGTTGGGGCCAACGTCCTGACTTTC.

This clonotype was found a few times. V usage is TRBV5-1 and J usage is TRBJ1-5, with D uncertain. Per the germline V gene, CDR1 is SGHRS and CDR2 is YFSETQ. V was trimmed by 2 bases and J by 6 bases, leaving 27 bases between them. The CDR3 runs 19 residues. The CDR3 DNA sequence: TGCGCCAGCAGCTTCCCCCCCGCGAGTCAAAACGGTGGAGGTCAGCCCCAGCATTTT. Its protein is CASSFPPASQNGGGQPQHF.

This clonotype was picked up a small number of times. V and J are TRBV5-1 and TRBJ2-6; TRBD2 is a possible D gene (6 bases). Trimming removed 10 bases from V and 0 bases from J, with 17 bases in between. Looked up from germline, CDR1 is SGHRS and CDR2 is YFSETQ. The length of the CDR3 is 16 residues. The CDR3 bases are TGCGCCTCACGCACCGGGGGATCCTCTGGGGCCAACGTCCTGACTTTC. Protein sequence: CASRTGGSSGANVLTF. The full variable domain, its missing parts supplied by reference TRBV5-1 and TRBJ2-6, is KAGVTQTPRYLIKTRGQQVTLSCSPISGHRSVSWYQQTPGQGLQFLFEYFSETQRNKGNFPGRFSGRQFSNSRSEMNVSTLELGDSALYLCASRTGGSSGANVLTFGAGSRLTVL.

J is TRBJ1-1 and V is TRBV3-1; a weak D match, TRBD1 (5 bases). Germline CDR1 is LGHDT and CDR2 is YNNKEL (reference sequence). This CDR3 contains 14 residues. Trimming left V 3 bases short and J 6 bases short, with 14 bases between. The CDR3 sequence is CASSQAGVGAEAFF. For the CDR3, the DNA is TGTGCCAGCAGCCAGGCGGGGGTAGGGGCTGAAGCTTTCTTT.

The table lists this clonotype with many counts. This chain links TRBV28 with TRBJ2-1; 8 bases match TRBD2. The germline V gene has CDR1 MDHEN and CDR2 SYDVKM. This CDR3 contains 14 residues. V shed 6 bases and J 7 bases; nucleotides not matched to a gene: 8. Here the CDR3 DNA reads TGTGCCAGCAGCCGTAGCGGGAAAGAAAATGAGCAGTTCTTC. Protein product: CASSRSGKENEQFF.

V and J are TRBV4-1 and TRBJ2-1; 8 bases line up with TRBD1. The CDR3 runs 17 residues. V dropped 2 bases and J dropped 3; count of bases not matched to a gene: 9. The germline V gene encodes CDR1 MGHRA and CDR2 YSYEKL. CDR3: CASSQRDRGAIYNEQFF. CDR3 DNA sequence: TGCGCCAGCAGCCAACGTGACAGGGGAGCTATCTACAATGAGCAGTTCTTC.

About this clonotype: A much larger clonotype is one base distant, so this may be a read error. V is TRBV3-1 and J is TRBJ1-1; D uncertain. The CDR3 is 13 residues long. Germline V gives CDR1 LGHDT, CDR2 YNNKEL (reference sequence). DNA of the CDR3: TGTGCCCGCAGCCAAGTGATGGGGTACGGAGCTTTCTTT. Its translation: CARSQVMGYGAFF.

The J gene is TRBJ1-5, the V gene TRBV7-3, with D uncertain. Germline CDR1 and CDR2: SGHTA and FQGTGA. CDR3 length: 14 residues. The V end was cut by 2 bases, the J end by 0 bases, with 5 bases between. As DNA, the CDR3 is TGTGCCAGCAGCTTACAGATTAGCAATCAGCCCCAGCATTTT. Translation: CASSLQISNQPQHF.

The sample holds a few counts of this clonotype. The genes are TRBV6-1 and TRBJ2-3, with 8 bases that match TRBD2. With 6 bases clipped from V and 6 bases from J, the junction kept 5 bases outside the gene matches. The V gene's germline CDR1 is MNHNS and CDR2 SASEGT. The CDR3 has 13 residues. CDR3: CASRASGRDTQYF. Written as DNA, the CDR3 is TGTGCCAGCAGAGCTAGCGGGCGGGATACGCAGTATTTT.

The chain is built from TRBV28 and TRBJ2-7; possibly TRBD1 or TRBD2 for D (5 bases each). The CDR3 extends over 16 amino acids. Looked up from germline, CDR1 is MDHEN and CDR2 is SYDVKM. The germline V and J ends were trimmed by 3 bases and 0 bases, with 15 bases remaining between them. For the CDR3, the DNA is TGTGCCAGCAGTTTTTTCCCAGGGACGATCTCCTACGAGCAGTACTTC. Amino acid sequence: CASSFFPGTISYEQYF.

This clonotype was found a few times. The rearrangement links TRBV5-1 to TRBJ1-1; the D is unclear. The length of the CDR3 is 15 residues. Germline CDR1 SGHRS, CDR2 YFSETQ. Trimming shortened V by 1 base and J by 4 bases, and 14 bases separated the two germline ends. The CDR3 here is CASSLSSGGFTEAFF. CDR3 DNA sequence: TGCGCCAGCAGCTTGTCCTCGGGAGGGTTCACTGAAGCTTTCTTT.

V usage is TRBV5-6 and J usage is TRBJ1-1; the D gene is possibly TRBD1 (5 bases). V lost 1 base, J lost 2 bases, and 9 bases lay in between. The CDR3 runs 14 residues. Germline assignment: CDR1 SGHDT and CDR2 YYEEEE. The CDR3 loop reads CASSLIRDNTEAFF. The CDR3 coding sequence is TGTGCCAGCAGCTTGATCCGGGACAACACTGAAGCTTTCTTT.

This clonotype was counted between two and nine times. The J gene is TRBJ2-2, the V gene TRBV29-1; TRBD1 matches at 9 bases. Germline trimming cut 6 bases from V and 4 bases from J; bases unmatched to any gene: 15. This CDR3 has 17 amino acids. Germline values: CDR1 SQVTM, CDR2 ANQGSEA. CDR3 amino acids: CSVEKDRGVGSTGELFF. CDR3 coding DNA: TGCAGCGTAGAAAAGGACAGGGGTGTGGGGAGCACCGGGGAGCTGTTTTTT.

CDR3 coding DNA: TGCAGTGCTAGGCTAGACAGGATGGGGAGCTCCTATAATTCACCCCTCCACTTT. It translates to CSARLDRMGSSYNSPLHF. The chain uses TRBV20-1 and TRBJ1-6, with D perhaps matching TRBD1 (6 bases). V lost 3 bases and J lost 0, with 18 bases in between. The CDR3 consists of 18 residues. Germline values: CDR1 DFQATT, CDR2 SNEGSKA (reference sequence).

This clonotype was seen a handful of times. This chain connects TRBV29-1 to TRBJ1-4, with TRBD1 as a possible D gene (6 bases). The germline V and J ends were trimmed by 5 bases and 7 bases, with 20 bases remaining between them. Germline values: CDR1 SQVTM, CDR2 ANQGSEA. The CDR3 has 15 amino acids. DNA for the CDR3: TGCAGCGTTTGGGGGGCCGGGCAGGGCTCTGAAAAACTGTTTTTT. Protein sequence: CSVWGAGQGSEKLFF.

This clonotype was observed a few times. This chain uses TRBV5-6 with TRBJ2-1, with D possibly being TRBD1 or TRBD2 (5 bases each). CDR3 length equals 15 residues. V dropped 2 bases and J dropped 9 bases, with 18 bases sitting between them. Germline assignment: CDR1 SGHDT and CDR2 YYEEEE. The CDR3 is CASSLAPLGVIEQFF. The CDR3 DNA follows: TGTGCCAGCAGCTTAGCGCCGCTGGGGGTCATTGAGCAGTTCTTC.

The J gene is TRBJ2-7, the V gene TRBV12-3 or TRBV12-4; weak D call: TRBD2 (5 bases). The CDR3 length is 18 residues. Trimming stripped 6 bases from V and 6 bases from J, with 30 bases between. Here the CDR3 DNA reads TGTGCCAGCAGCCCCCAGGCGCCAACCAGAGACTACCTGGTCGAGCAGTACTTC. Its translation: CASSPQAPTRDYLVEQYF.

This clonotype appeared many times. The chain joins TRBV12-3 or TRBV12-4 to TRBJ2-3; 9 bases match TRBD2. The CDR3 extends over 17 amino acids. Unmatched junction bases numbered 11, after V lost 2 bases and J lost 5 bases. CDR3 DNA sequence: TGTGCCAGCAGTTTACCCGACACTAGCGGGCTTCGAGATACGCAGTATTTT. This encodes CASSLPDTSGLRDTQYF.

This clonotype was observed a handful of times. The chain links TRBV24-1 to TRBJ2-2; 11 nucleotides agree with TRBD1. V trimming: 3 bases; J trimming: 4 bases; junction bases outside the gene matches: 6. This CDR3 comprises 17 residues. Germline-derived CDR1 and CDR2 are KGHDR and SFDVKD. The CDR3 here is CATSDPPGTGGTGELFF. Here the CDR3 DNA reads TGTGCCACCAGTGATCCCCCCGGGACAGGGGGCACCGGGGAGCTGTTTTTT.

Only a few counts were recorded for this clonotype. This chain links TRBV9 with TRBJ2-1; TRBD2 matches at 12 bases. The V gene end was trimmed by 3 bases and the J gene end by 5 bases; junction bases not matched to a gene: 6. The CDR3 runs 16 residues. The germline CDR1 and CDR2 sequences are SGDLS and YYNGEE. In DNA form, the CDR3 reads TGTGCCAGCAGCGCGACTAGCGGGAGATCACACAATGAGCAGTTCTTC. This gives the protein CASSATSGRSHNEQFF.

The CDR3 DNA is TGTGCCACCGAACCGGGACCAGATCTATCGGGGCAGTACTTC. Its translation is CATEPGPDLSGQYF. The rearrangement uses TRBV10-3 and TRBJ2-7; D may be TRBD1 or TRBD2 (5 bases each). The CDR3 runs to 14 residues. V lost 10 bases and J lost 9, with 25 bases in between. Per the germline V gene, CDR1 is ENHRY and CDR2 is SYGVKD.

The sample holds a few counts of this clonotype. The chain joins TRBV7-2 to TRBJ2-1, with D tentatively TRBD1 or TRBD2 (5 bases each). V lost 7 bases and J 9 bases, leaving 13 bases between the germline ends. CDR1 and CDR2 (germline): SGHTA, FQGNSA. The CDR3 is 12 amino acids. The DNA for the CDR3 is TGTGCCAGCAAGAGGGATAGGGGTGAGCAGTTCTTC. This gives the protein CASKRDRGEQFF.

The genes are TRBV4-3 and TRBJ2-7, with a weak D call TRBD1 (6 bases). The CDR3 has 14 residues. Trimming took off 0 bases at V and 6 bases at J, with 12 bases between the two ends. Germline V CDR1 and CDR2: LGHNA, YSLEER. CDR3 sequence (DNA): TGCGCCAGCAGCCAAGACAGGGGATTGGGCGAGCAGTACTTC. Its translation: CASSQDRGLGEQYF.

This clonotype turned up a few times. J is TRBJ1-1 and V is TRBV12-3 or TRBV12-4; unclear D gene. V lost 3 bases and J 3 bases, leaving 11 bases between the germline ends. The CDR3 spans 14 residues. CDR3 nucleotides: TGTGCCAGCAGTTTTGGGCCCGAAGACACTGAAGCTTTCTTT. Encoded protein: CASSFGPEDTEAFF.

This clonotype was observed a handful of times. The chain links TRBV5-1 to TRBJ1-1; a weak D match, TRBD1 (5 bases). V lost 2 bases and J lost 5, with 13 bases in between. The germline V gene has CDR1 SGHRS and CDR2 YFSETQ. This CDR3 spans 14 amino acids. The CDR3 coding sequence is TGCGCCAGCAGCTTCGGGGGGACTCAAACTGAAGCTTTCTTT. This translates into CASSFGGTQTEAFF.